These 26 T cell receptor beta chains originate from one sample sequenced in a study of tumor-infiltrating lymphocytes in localized non-small cell lung cancer. The repertoire was sequenced with immunoSEQ multiplex PCR; TCRdb's copy has only in-frame clones and lacks some. The sample lists 9,000 to 15,000 clones, about 76% occurring once. The sample taken for sequencing was uninvolved lung tissue not adjacent to the tumor. Receptors originate from a human donor with non-small cell lung cancer.

This clone was observed a handful of times. The chain uses TRBV29-1 and TRBJ1-2; D not resolved. The length of the CDR3 is 13 residues. The germline V gene has CDR1 SQVTM and CDR2 ANQGSEA. V was trimmed by 6 bases and J by 8 bases, leaving 19 bases between them. The CDR3 here is CSVDNPGKGGYTF. The CDR3 coding sequence is TGCAGCGTCGACAACCCCGGGAAGGGAGGCTACACCTTC.

This chain connects TRBV10-2 to TRBJ2-5; D unclear. The V end lost 8 bases, the J end lost 5 bases, and 12 bases lay between the germline ends. This CDR3 region has 12 residues. Per germline, CDR1 WSHSY and CDR2 SAAADI. The CDR3 loop is CASGWAEETQYF. CDR3 in DNA: TGCGCCAGCGGGTGGGCTGAGGAGACCCAGTACTTC.

This rearrangement joins TRBV4-3 to TRBJ1-5; no reliable D call. V dropped 0 bases and J dropped 7 bases, with 10 bases sitting between them. CDR3 size: 14 residues. In germline, CDR1 is LGHNA, CDR2 YSLEER. The CDR3 is CASSQDLGDQPQHF. CDR3 DNA sequence: TGCGCCAGCAGCCAAGACTTGGGTGACCAGCCCCAGCATTTT.

This clone was observed once. This sequence joins TRBV19 and TRBJ1-1; D is perhaps TRBD1 (6 bases). V lost 2 bases to trimming and J lost 4 bases, with 20 bases between them. The CDR3 is 17 amino acids. Germline CDR1 and CDR2: LNHDA and SQIVND (reference sequence). CDR3 coding DNA: TGTGCCAGTAGTATAACAGGGTTTACGGCGGCGGCCACTGAAGCTTTCTTT. It codes for CASSITGFTAAATEAFF. Combining the CDR3 with reference TRBV19 and TRBJ1-1 gives the whole variable domain DGGITQSPKYLFRKEGQNVTLSCEQNLNHDAMYWYRQDPGQGLRLIYYSQIVNDFQKGDIAEGYSVSREKKESFPLTVTSAQKNPTAFYLCASSITGFTAAATEAFFGQGTRLTVV.

The rearrangement links TRBV14 to TRBJ1-2; D unresolved. This CDR3 contains 15 residues. CDR1 is SGHDN, CDR2 FVKESK, per germline. V was shortened by 6 bases and J by 6 bases, with 20 bases between the two germline ends. Written as DNA, the CDR3 is TGTGCCAGCAGAAAGGCAGGCGTTACCGTCGATGGCTACACCTTC. Protein product: CASRKAGVTVDGYTF.

By frequency in the sample, this clone is medium-sized. The chain combines TRBV12-5 with TRBJ1-1, with D possibly matching TRBD1 (5 bases). This CDR3 region has 14 residues. V was shortened by 5 bases and J by 4 bases, with 14 bases between the two germline ends. In germline, CDR1 is LGHNT, CDR2 FRNRAP. The CDR3 is CASGLRDRITEAFF. CDR3 bases: TGTGCTAGTGGTCTCCGGGACCGCATCACTGAAGCTTTCTTT.

The CDR3 DNA reads as TGTGCCAGCCGGGCTGAAGCTTTCTTT. It encodes CASRAEAFF. This sequence joins TRBV27 and TRBJ1-1; D is uncertain. Trimming shortened V by 8 bases and J by 6 bases, and 4 bases separated the two germline ends. The CDR3 extends over 9 amino acids. From germline, CDR1 is MNHEY and CDR2 SMNVEV (reference sequence).

In its sample, this clone was seen once. The V gene is TRBV7-9, the J gene TRBJ2-1; D uncertain. The CDR3 runs 16 residues. Germline V gene lookup returns CDR1 SEHNR and CDR2 FQNEAQ (reference sequence). Trimming cost V 0 bases and J 10 bases, with 19 bases left between them. CDR3 in DNA: TGTGCCAGCAGCTTAGCGCCCAGCGCCGATGTGAGCGAGCAGTTCTTC. Translated: CASSLAPSADVSEQFF.

The rearrangement joins TRBV9 to TRBJ1-6; no clear D gene. CDR3 length: 13 amino acids. The V gene's germline CDR1 is SGDLS and CDR2 YYNGEE. V was cut by 4 bases and J by 9 bases, with 11 bases left in between. For the CDR3, the DNA is TGTGCCAGCAGCCCTGACACCAGTTCACCCCTCCACTTT. Its protein is CASSPDTSSPLHF.

The genes are TRBV6-1 and TRBJ1-2; no clear D. The V gene's germline CDR1 is MNHNS and CDR2 SASEGT. The CDR3 totals 14 residues. The V and J ends lost 3 bases and 8 bases respectively, with 16 bases between them. In DNA, the CDR3 is TGTGCCAGCAGTGATTTTTGGGCTCCTTGGGGCTACACCTTC. Amino acids: CASSDFWAPWGYTF.

The chain carries TRBV6-1 and TRBJ2-5; TRBD1 matches 12 bases. There are 15 residues in the CDR3. CDR1 is MNHNS and CDR2 is SASEGT in the germline V gene. V shed 11 bases and J 2 bases; nucleotides not matched to a gene: 9. For the CDR3, the DNA is TGTGCCGGGGGACAGGGGGCGGTCGAGCAAGAGACCCAGTACTTC. Its protein product is CAGGQGAVEQETQYF.

V is TRBV2 and J is TRBJ2-1; the match to TRBD1 covers 9 bases. This CDR3 spans 14 amino acids. Germline V gene data show CDR1 as SNHLY and CDR2 as FYNNEI. V trimming: 10 bases; J trimming: 2 bases; junction bases outside the gene matches: 6. DNA of the CDR3: TGTGCCATTCACCGGGACAGGGCCTACAATGAGCAGTTCTTC. This translates into CAIHRDRAYNEQFF.

The V call is TRBV7-9, the J call TRBJ1-1; a weak D match, TRBD1 (5 bases). This CDR3 has 14 amino acids. CDR1 is SEHNR and CDR2 is FQNEAQ in the germline V gene (reference sequence). The V and J ends lost 2 bases and 3 bases respectively, with 10 bases between them. The CDR3 sequence is CASSLLDRHTEAFF. DNA of the CDR3: TGTGCCAGCAGCTTATTAGACAGACACACTGAAGCTTTCTTT. Variable domain in full (rest from reference TRBV7-9 and TRBJ1-1): DTGVSQNPRHKITKRGQNVTFRCDPISEHNRLYWYRQTLGQGPEFLTYFQNEAQLEKSRLLSDRFSAERPKGSFSTLEIQRTEQGDSAMYLCASSLLDRHTEAFFGQGTRLTVV.

V usage is TRBV4-1 and J usage is TRBJ1-2, with 7 bases identical to TRBD1. Unmatched junction bases numbered 2, after V lost 3 bases and J lost 4 bases. Germline V gene data show CDR1 as MGHRA and CDR2 as YSYEKL. The CDR3 runs 13 residues. The CDR3 reads CASSQTGFYGYTF. CDR3 sequence (DNA): TGCGCCAGCAGCCAGACAGGGTTCTATGGCTACACCTTC.

The chain joins TRBV11-2 to TRBJ2-5; D not certain. This CDR3 is built from 14 residues. Trimming cost V 3 bases and J 5 bases, with 13 bases left between them. Looked up from germline, CDR1 is SGHAT and CDR2 is FQNNGV. The CDR3 loop is CASSFGGNGETQYF. The DNA of the CDR3 is TGTGCCAGCAGCTTCGGTGGGAATGGGGAGACCCAGTACTTC.

As DNA, the CDR3 is TGTGCCAGCAGTTACTATCAGGGCGCAGATACGCAGTATTTT. It yields the protein CASSYYQGADTQYF. The J gene is TRBJ2-3, the V gene TRBV6-5; perhaps TRBD1 as D (5 bases). Trimming pared 1 base from V and 4 bases from J, leaving 9 bases between. The CDR3 covers 14 residues. Germline CDR1 MNHEY, CDR2 SVGAGI.

V is TRBV28 and J is TRBJ2-2; D is undetermined. This CDR3 has 12 amino acids. Trimming removed 3 bases at V and 6 bases at J, with 5 bases between. The V gene's germline CDR1 is MDHEN and CDR2 SYDVKM. For the CDR3, the DNA is TGTGCCAGCAGTTTGTTCTCCGGGGAGCTGTTTTTT. This codes for CASSLFSGELFF.

This clone appeared a few times. The chain joins TRBV4-2 to TRBJ1-1; D call uncertain. Trimming stripped 3 bases from V and 6 bases from J, with 20 bases between. The germline V gene encodes CDR1 LGHNA and CDR2 YNFKEQ. This CDR3 contains 16 residues. The CDR3 spells CASSHGSSAGTPEAFF. DNA for the CDR3: TGTGCCAGCAGCCACGGCTCCAGCGCCGGTACCCCTGAAGCTTTCTTT.

This chain joins TRBV29-1 and TRBJ2-2, with TRBD2 matching over 15 bases. V shed 6 bases and J 7 bases; nucleotides not matched to a gene: 9. Germline CDR1 SQVTM, CDR2 ANQGSEA. This CDR3 has 16 amino acids. CDR3 nucleotide sequence: TGCAGCGTCGTATGGACTAGCGGGAGGGCCGACGGGGAGCTGTTTTTT. This sequence encodes CSVVWTSGRADGELFF.

This sequence joins TRBV9 and TRBJ2-1; 8 bases align to TRBD2. The CDR3 is 17 residues long. Germline V lookup: CDR1 SGDLS, CDR2 YYNGEE. V lost 0 bases to trimming and J lost 3 bases; unmatched junction nucleotides: 8. Here the CDR3 reads CASSVGVGREVYNEQFF. The CDR3 nucleotides read TGTGCCAGCAGCGTAGGGGTGGGGCGGGAGGTCTACAATGAGCAGTTCTTC.

CDR3 region: CASSPGQGGILSYEQYF. CDR3 in DNA: TGTGCCAGCTCACCGGGACAGGGGGGAATACTCTCCTACGAGCAGTACTTC. This sequence joins TRBV18 and TRBJ2-7; 11 bases agree with TRBD1. The trim removed 3 bases at V and 0 bases at J, leaving 7 bases unmatched. CDR3 length: 17 amino acids. Per the germline V gene, CDR1 is KGHSH and CDR2 is LQKENI.

The chain employs TRBV19 and TRBJ2-3; tentative D call: TRBD1 (6 bases). The CDR3 length is 12 residues. Trimming pared 5 bases from V and 5 bases from J, leaving 8 bases between. Germline V CDR1 and CDR2: LNHDA, SQIVND (reference sequence). In DNA form, the CDR3 reads TGTGCCAGTAGTCAGGGGCTAGATACGCAGTATTTT. Translating gives CASSQGLDTQYF. Looking up the rest from reference TRBV19 and TRBJ2-3 gives the full variable domain: DGGITQSPKYLFRKEGQNVTLSCEQNLNHDAMYWYRQDPGQGLRLIYYSQIVNDFQKGDIAEGYSVSREKKESFPLTVTSAQKNPTAFYLCASSQGLDTQYFGPGTRLTVL.

This chain connects TRBV4-2 to TRBJ2-5; 9 bases are shared with TRBD2. The CDR3 has 15 amino acids. In germline, CDR1 is LGHNA, CDR2 YNFKEQ. J lost 3 bases, V lost 5 bases, and 7 bases had no gene match. DNA of the CDR3: TGTGCCAGCAGCTCGAGGAGGACTAGCGAAGAGACCCAGTACTTC. It translates to CASSSRRTSEETQYF.

The V call is TRBV5-1, the J call TRBJ1-1, with D hard to call. The CDR3 spans 14 residues. In germline, CDR1 is SGHRS, CDR2 YFSETQ. Between the trimmed V and J ends, which lost 4 bases and 6 bases, there was a span of 16 bases. For the CDR3, the DNA is TGCGCCAGCAGCCCCTACCGAGTGGGCGCTGAAGCTTTCTTT. Its protein is CASSPYRVGAEAFF.

The V and J genes are TRBV10-3 and TRBJ2-2, with D tentatively TRBD1 (6 bases). The CDR3 is made up of 17 amino acids. V was clipped by 0 bases and J by 6 bases, with 17 bases between them. Per germline, CDR1 ENHRY and CDR2 SYGVKD. CDR3 residues: CAISESNGRGVAGELFF. The DNA of the CDR3 is TGTGCCATCAGTGAGTCAAACGGCAGGGGAGTCGCCGGGGAGCTGTTTTTT.

V is TRBV2 and J is TRBJ2-3, with a tentative D call TRBD2 (5 bases). V was clipped by 2 bases and J by 4 bases, with 22 bases between them. The CDR3 runs to 18 residues. Per the germline V gene, CDR1 is SNHLY and CDR2 is FYNNEI. CDR3 sequence reads: CASSESRRKGYWADTQYF. The CDR3 bases are TGTGCCAGCAGTGAAAGCCGGAGGAAGGGATACTGGGCAGATACGCAGTATTTT.